Listed here are 26 T cell receptor beta chains from one sample, sequenced in a study of T cell clonotyping in hematopoietic cell transplantation. Profiling relied on immunoSEQ multiplex PCR, and the TCRdb table lists in-frame clones only, not all of them. The sample records roughly 27,000 clones, 90% to 96% being singletons. Sample: peripheral blood mononuclear cells. The source of these receptors is a middle-aged man in good health. Some clones in this sample may be carry-over from other donors' samples.

The chain links TRBV7-6 to TRBJ1-6, with D possibly TRBD1 on 6 matching bases. Germline assignment: CDR1 SGHVS and CDR2 FNYEAQ. This CDR3 spans 16 amino acids. V dropped 4 bases and J dropped 10 bases, with 20 bases sitting between them. CDR3 residues: CASSSHLGGVGSPLHF. The CDR3 region has the DNA TGTGCCAGCAGCTCCCATTTGGGGGGCGTCGGATCACCCCTCCACTTT.

The chain employs TRBV11-2 and TRBJ1-2; 7 nucleotides agree with TRBD1. The CDR3 consists of 15 residues. Unmatched junction bases numbered 2, after V lost 1 base and J lost 0 bases. From germline, CDR1 is SGHAT and CDR2 FQNNGV. CDR3 sequence (DNA): TGTGCCAGCAGCTTAGGGGGGACAGCTAACTATGGCTACACCTTC. Translated, it gives CASSLGGTANYGYTF.

This rearrangement joins TRBV28 to TRBJ1-1, with 7 bases lining up with TRBD1. Germline trimming cut 6 bases from V and 2 bases from J; bases unmatched to any gene: 9. CDR1 is MDHEN, CDR2 SYDVKM, per germline. The CDR3 spans 15 residues. The CDR3 loop is CASRQTGPANTEAFF. The CDR3 DNA reads TGTGCCAGCAGACAGACAGGGCCCGCAAACACTGAAGCTTTCTTT.

V is TRBV12-2 and J is TRBJ1-1; the listed D gene, TRBD1, was not tested against the DNA. TRBV12-2 is reported as a pseudogene. The CDR3 has 15 residues. In nucleotides, the CDR3 is TGTGCAAGTCGCTTAGTGACAGGCTTGAACACTGAAGCTTTCTTT. It codes for CASRLVTGLNTEAFF.

V and J are TRBV7-2 and TRBJ1-4; no firm D call. CDR1 is SGHTA and CDR2 is FQGNSA in the germline V gene. V lost 5 bases, J lost 8 bases, and 12 bases lay in between. This CDR3 spans 13 amino acids. The CDR3 loop reads CASSIRVSEKLFF. Written as DNA, the CDR3 is TGTGCCAGCAGCATCCGGGTCTCGGAAAAACTGTTTTTT.

V usage is TRBV5-1 and J usage is TRBJ1-3, with a weak D call TRBD1 (6 bases). Germline V lookup: CDR1 SGHRS, CDR2 YFSETQ. The V and J ends lost 0 bases and 2 bases respectively, with 12 bases between them. This CDR3 has 16 residues. As DNA, the CDR3 is TGCGCCAGCAGCTTGGATGGGGGGCTGGCTGGAAACACCATATATTTT. The encoded protein is CASSLDGGLAGNTIYF.

This CDR3 is CASSSFDTEAFF. The CDR3 DNA follows: TGTGCCAGCAGCTCCTTTGACACTGAAGCTTTCTTT. V is TRBV11-3 and J is TRBJ1-1; D gene unclear. Looked up from germline, CDR1 is SGHNT and CDR2 is YENEEA. With 4 bases removed from V and 3 bases from J, the gap between germline ends came to 6 bases. The CDR3 loop spans 12 amino acids.

V is TRBV5-4 and J is TRBJ2-7, with D perhaps given as TRBD1 or TRBD2 (5 bases each). Per the germline V gene, CDR1 is SGHNT and CDR2 is YYREEE (reference sequence). The CDR3 contains 14 residues. V was cut by 4 bases and J by 2 bases, with 13 bases left in between. This CDR3 is CASSLPRDPYEQYF. CDR3 DNA: TGTGCCAGCAGCCTCCCTAGGGACCCCTACGAGCAGTACTTC.

The CDR3 protein is CASRSIGTQNEKLFF. CDR3 in DNA: TGTGCCAGCAGGTCCATCGGGACCCAGAATGAAAAACTGTTTTTT. This chain links TRBV7-9 with TRBJ1-4; D is possibly TRBD1 (5 bases). Germline assignment: CDR1 SEHNR and CDR2 FQNEAQ (reference sequence). V was trimmed by 6 bases and J by 5 bases, leaving 16 bases between them. The CDR3 length is 15 residues.

The chain combines TRBV11-2 with TRBJ2-1; D tentatively reads TRBD1 or TRBD2 (5 bases each). Trimming took 5 bases from V and 14 from J, leaving 22 bases between them. This CDR3 spans 14 amino acids. CDR1 and CDR2 from the germline V gene are SGHAT and FQNNGV. CDR3 bases: TGTGCCAGCAGCGCTACCTCCGACGGGGCCGAAGAGTTCTTC. Its translation is CASSATSDGAEEFF. Full variable domain (missing parts from reference TRBV11-2 and TRBJ2-1): EAGVAQSPRYKIIEKRQSVAFWCNPISGHATLYWYQQILGQGPKLLIQFQNNGVVDDSQLPKDRFSAERLKGVDSTLKIQPAKLEDSAVYLCASSATSDGAEEFFGPGTRLTVL.

This chain connects TRBV30 to TRBJ1-5, with D uncertain. Germline lookup yields CDR1 GTSNPN and CDR2 SVGIG (reference sequence). The CDR3 is 13 residues long. V was clipped by 2 bases and J by 4 bases, with 9 bases between them. CDR3 DNA sequence: TGTGCCTGGAGTACCACAGATAATCAGCCCCAGCATTTT. Translating it yields CAWSTTDNQPQHF.

V usage is TRBV4-3 and J usage is TRBJ2-2, with D possibly TRBD1 on 6 matching bases. Trimming removed 0 bases at V and 0 bases at J, with 8 bases between. CDR1 LGHNA and CDR2 YSLEER come from the germline V gene. This CDR3 is built from 16 residues. CDR3 coding DNA: TGCGCCAGCAGCCAAGATCGGACAGCGAACACCGGGGAGCTGTTTTTT. Translated, it gives CASSQDRTANTGELFF.

The chain uses TRBV9 and TRBJ2-5; 12 bases line up with TRBD2. Germline assignment: CDR1 SGDLS and CDR2 YYNGEE. CDR3 size: 17 residues. Losses at the gene ends were 4 bases for V and 1 base for J; bases not matched to a gene: 8. The CDR3 nucleotides read TGTGCCAGCAGCTTCCCGACTAGCGGGGGACGCCAAGAGACCCAGTACTTC. Translated, it gives CASSFPTSGGRQETQYF.

The rearrangement links TRBV9 to TRBJ1-5; D unresolved. The germline V gene encodes CDR1 SGDLS and CDR2 YYNGEE. V was trimmed by 4 bases and J by 1 base, leaving 12 bases between them. The CDR3 sequence is 15 residues long. The CDR3 loop is CASSPDAGSNQPQHF. In DNA form, the CDR3 reads TGTGCCAGCAGCCCCGATGCGGGGAGCAATCAGCCCCAGCATTTT.

This sequence joins TRBV20-1 and TRBJ2-3; D is undetermined. Per germline, CDR1 DFQATT and CDR2 SNEGSKA (reference sequence). The CDR3 has 10 residues. V was trimmed by 4 bases and J by 6 bases, leaving 5 bases between them. In DNA, the CDR3 is TGCAGTGCTAAAGTGGATACGCAGTATTTT. It yields the protein CSAKVDTQYF.

This sequence joins TRBV30 and TRBJ1-5; the match to TRBD1 covers 7 bases. J gave up 4 bases and V 2 bases, and 2 bases lay outside the gene matches. Germline CDR1 GTSNPN, CDR2 SVGIG (reference sequence). The CDR3 spans 13 residues. CDR3 in DNA: TGTGCCTGGAGTCCCAGGGGGAATCAGCCCCAGCATTTT. Its translation is CAWSPRGNQPQHF.

The J gene is TRBJ1-6, the V gene TRBV7-2; D gene uncertain. The CDR3 is 12 amino acids. Per germline, CDR1 SGHTA and CDR2 FQGNSA. V dropped 2 bases and J dropped 7 bases, with 3 bases sitting between them. For the CDR3, the DNA is TGTGCCAGCAGCTTACAGAATTCACCCCTCCACTTT. It translates to CASSLQNSPLHF.

This rearrangement joins TRBV11-2 to TRBJ1-1; D gene uncertain. Looked up from germline, CDR1 is SGHAT and CDR2 is FQNNGV. Trimming left V 2 bases short and J 7 bases short, with 11 bases between. This CDR3 spans 13 amino acids. The CDR3 DNA is TGTGCCAGCAGCTTAACCGAGGATTTTGAAGCTTTCTTT. It is translated as CASSLTEDFEAFF.

V usage is TRBV7-3 and J usage is TRBJ1-1; D uncertain. Deletions cut 5 bases from V and 1 base from J, with 8 bases between. The CDR3 contains 13 residues. Germline CDR1 and CDR2: SGHTA and FQGTGA. CDR3 nucleotide sequence: TGTGCCAGCAGCCAGTCGGGGAACACTGAAGCTTTCTTT. Translation: CASSQSGNTEAFF.

The rearrangement links TRBV7-6 to TRBJ2-1; a weak D match, TRBD1 (6 bases). V shed 3 bases and J shed 0 bases, with 12 bases lying between them. This CDR3 spans 16 amino acids. CDR1 and CDR2 (germline): SGHVS, FNYEAQ. Written as DNA, the CDR3 is TGTGCCAGCAGCTTCACAGGGATGAGCTCCTACAATGAGCAGTTCTTC. It yields the protein CASSFTGMSSYNEQFF.

The genes are TRBV19 and TRBJ1-1; D not resolved. Germline V gene lookup returns CDR1 LNHDA and CDR2 SQIVND (reference sequence). The length of the CDR3 is 15 residues. V was clipped by 5 bases and J by 0 bases, with 13 bases between them. The CDR3 DNA reads TGTGCCAGTAGTTTATACAGCAACCTGAACACTGAAGCTTTCTTT. Residues: CASSLYSNLNTEAFF. The complete variable domain, with remaining parts taken from reference TRBV19 and TRBJ1-1, reads DGGITQSPKYLFRKEGQNVTLSCEQNLNHDAMYWYRQDPGQGLRLIYYSQIVNDFQKGDIAEGYSVSREKKESFPLTVTSAQKNPTAFYLCASSLYSNLNTEAFFGQGTRLTVV.

The V call is TRBV29-1, the J call TRBJ2-1; maybe TRBD2 (6 bases). Germline V gene sequence: CDR1 SQVTM, CDR2 ANQGSEA. V was cut by 4 bases and J by 5 bases, with 18 bases left in between. This CDR3 has 15 residues. CDR3 nucleotides: TGCAGCGTTGCCGGGACTCCTATCAGTCACAATGAGCAGTTCTTC. Its translation is CSVAGTPISHNEQFF.

The V call is TRBV10-3, the J call TRBJ2-7, with a tentative D call TRBD1 (5 bases). The ends were cut back, 0 bases at V and 1 base at J, with 10 bases in the middle. The germline V gene has CDR1 ENHRY and CDR2 SYGVKD. The CDR3 consists of 15 residues. In nucleotides, the CDR3 is TGTGCCATCAGTGAGTCACCAGGGAAATCCTACGAGCAGTACTTC. It is translated as CAISESPGKSYEQYF.

The chain couples TRBV6-1 to TRBJ1-5; D is undetermined. The V and J ends lost 5 bases and 5 bases respectively, with 7 bases between them. The CDR3 length is 12 residues. Germline V CDR1 and CDR2: MNHNS, SASEGT. The DNA for the CDR3 is TGTGCCAGCAGTCCTCTTTATCAGCCCCAGCATTTT. Its translation is CASSPLYQPQHF.

The J gene is TRBJ2-7, the V gene TRBV7-2, with D perhaps TRBD2 (5 bases). The CDR3 is made up of 13 amino acids. The V gene's germline CDR1 is SGHTA and CDR2 FQGNSA. Trimming left V 5 bases short and J 6 bases short, with 14 bases between. CDR3 bases: TGTGCCAGCAGCCTAGGCCATCGGGGCGAGCAGTACTTC. Protein product: CASSLGHRGEQYF.

The genes are TRBV7-2 and TRBJ1-3, with D hard to call. Trimming took 2 bases from V and 1 from J, leaving 12 bases between them. Germline V gives CDR1 SGHTA, CDR2 FQGNSA. This CDR3 contains 16 residues. CDR3 protein: CASSLTPAQSGNTIYF. The CDR3 DNA follows: TGTGCCAGCAGCTTAACCCCCGCCCAATCTGGAAACACCATATATTTT.